The clone carrying this T cell receptor beta chain was counted a single time. Original processing methods: The authors estimated nucleated cell counts from reference gene primer amplification. Sequencing was performed with immunoSEQ multiplex PCR; in TCRdb, only in-frame clones are kept and a portion is missing. From that table come the V and J calls and clone size; the DNA was used to work out D and trimming. Of around 230,000 clones in the sample, 83% were seen once. This entry belongs to a study of blood T cell repertoires in COVID-19. Study-wide context: Both acute and convalescent COVID-19 samples were obtained from the United States, Italy and Spain. Sample material is recorded as cDNA or gDNA derived from T cells, B-cell-depleted T cells, or PBMCs.

From germline, CDR1 is MNHEY and CDR2 SVGAGI. The CDR3 runs 14 residues. V dropped 0 bases and J dropped 3 bases, with 7 bases sitting between them. Input material: peripheral blood. The rearrangement links TRBV6-5 to TRBJ2-3; no firm D call. The sequence was collected from a woman in her forties with active or convalescent COVID-19. The CDR3 is CASSYSAGTDTQYF. CDR3 in DNA: TGTGCCAGCAGTTACTCGGCCGGGACAGATACGCAGTATTTT.